The sequence of this T cell receptor (beta chain) was determined in a study of cytomegalovirus exposure and HLA in healthy donors (TCRdb year 2017). Turning to the overall study: An earlier analysis of several hundred of the donors reported 250 to 300 Gb of sequence data and approximately 110 million unique TCR beta sequences from about 200 million T cells. The later analysis used no new phenotypic data to find candidate immune exposures, relying instead on TCR beta sequences and their occurrence across donors. An earlier analysis of 500 to 750 of the donors applied high-throughput TCR beta sequencing to assess whether each TCR beta V gene segment acted as functional or pseudogenic. All discovery cohort repertoires had been generated using a single sequencing platform. A later genetic analysis used genome-wide SNP genotypes for about 65% of the roughly 670 donors, treating that subset as a discovery cohort. Because of strong linkage in the cohort, five DR-DQ haplotypes were treated as single units for association and clustering. Along with the approximately 670-subject first cohort, a separate validation cohort of about 110 different subjects was used. A later analysis re-analyzed previously published TCR beta repertoires from 666 donors and added high-resolution HLA genotyping to study TCR occurrence patterns. Both class I and class II loci were covered by HLA typing, at four-digit resolution. Around 330 gigabases of sequencing data and around 85 million unique TCR sequences made up an early release that covered 500 to 700 HLA-typed donors. Among a few hundred genotyped donors of the cohort, an average of roughly 240,000 unique TCR beta nucleotide sequences were sequenced per donor, roughly 18% of them non-productive. To predict cytomegalovirus infection status, the study brought together high-throughput TCR immunosequencing, statistical association of individual TCRs with disease status, and machine learning. Typing coverage differed by locus: A, B, C, DRB1 and DQB1 were typed in roughly 620-630 donors, DQA1 in about 550, DPA1 in around 610, and DPB1 in 400 to 480. The study was designed to test whether signatures of past pathogen exposure could be identified by cataloging public T cell receptors. The study profiled the T cell repertoires of approximately 700 subjects by immunosequencing and related them to cytomegalovirus serostatus. Donor age, sex, ethnicity and CMV serostatus were compiled alongside the repertoire data. The genetic ancestry cluster associated with self-reported Caucasian donors included 81% of the roughly 360 genotyped donors. Broader findings and caveats from the paper: While some public TCRs were present in many individuals, most TCR sequences turned up only very rarely across donors. In a later genetic analysis, fewer N-insertions in productive TCRs were reported among donors in an Asian-associated ancestry cluster than the roughly 710-donor mean. A later genetic analysis associated a missense DCLRE1C variant with V-gene and J-gene trimming of TCR beta chains, and an independent cohort replicated the association. This cohort had only TCR beta chains sequenced, and the lack of alpha or paired-chain data limited which features could be detected. Because HLA typing was missing for some donors at each locus, association tests included only the typed subset. CMV serostatus was the only immune exposure information available for the cohort. A few of the identified cytomegalovirus-associated TCR beta chains were confirmed in vitro to be specific for cytomegalovirus antigens. The sequencing pipeline was judged likely to have produced a cluster of highly shared sequence variants as a technical artifact. The authors suggested that the approach could potentially be generalized to other disease states and immunological phenotypes. According to a later analysis, TCR association rates differed among HLA loci, with DRB1 alleles showing the most associated TCRs and HLA-C alleles showing the fewest. According to a later analysis, parvovirus B19, influenza, CMV and Epstein-Barr virus appeared linked to several top co-occurrence clusters. Linkage disequilibrium might explain the correlated functional status among segregating V segments, but an unknown experimental factor could not be ruled out. Strong co-occurrence of HLA alleles, especially DR and DQ, made assigning TCR associations to individual alleles difficult. Because counts were too low, around 18 rarely observed V segments, including chromosome 9 orphons, were left out of the earlier analysis of about 620 of the donors. At a false discovery rate of 0.05, a later analysis linked some 17,000 TCR beta sequences to specific HLA alleles. Sequencing depth was assumed to be roughly uniform across donors in the presence/absence analyses, though that assumption may not hold. The study listed approximately 150 TCR beta chains as associated with cytomegalovirus. A later analysis found that most CMV-associated TCR beta chains appeared HLA-restricted, with HLA associations seemingly driven largely by CMV exposure. A further reported finding was that TCR beta sequences accurately predicted the HLA-A and HLA-B alleles for most subjects in the first cohort. An earlier analysis of approximately 540 of the donors showed that most TCR beta V segments appeared in productive rearrangements either about 87% or about 30% of the time, which broadly matched IMGT annotations. The classifier was reported to diagnose cytomegalovirus status with high specificity and sensitivity in both the original and validation cohorts. Some IMGT-functional V segments, including TRBV6-2 and TRBV6-3, could not be told apart with the 87-base-pair reads, so those segments were excluded. A later analysis found that HLA-associated TCR beta chains were more clonally expanded and had lower generation probabilities than equally common non-associated chains.

The cohort was made up of about 670 healthy bone marrow donors. All cohort members were sampled while nominally healthy, although unrecorded immune exposures were likely present. The donor was CMV seronegative and belonged to the group of 352 seronegative cohort members. A peripheral blood sample was provided by each donor, and peripheral blood mononuclear cells were used for TCR beta sequencing. The Qiagen DNeasy Blood Extraction Kit was used to extract genomic DNA from the blood cell samples. At the junction V is shortened by 4 bases and J by 6 bases, with 18 bases in between. The CDR3 contains 15 residues, cysteine and phenylalanine counted. Just CDR3 DNA is preserved here, 45 bases in frame from base 1. CDR1 and CDR2, looked up from the germline V gene, are ENHRY and SYGVKD. Concerning this clone: Its antigen remains undetermined.

Library preparation used the immunoSEQ multiplex PCR assay. For the multiplex PCR, a mixture combining 60 forward primers for TCR Vbeta segments and 13 reverse primers for TCR Jbeta segments was used. A multiplex PCR assay on genomic DNA amplified the CDR3 region of rearranged TCR beta genes. Amplified TCR beta libraries were sequenced as 87-base-pair reads on the Illumina HiSeq System. Regarding the original processing steps: A later analysis counted about 80 million unique TCR beta chains across the 640 or so repertoires, and roughly 11 million of these chains were shared by at least two donors. A nearest-neighbor algorithm error-corrected the raw reads and collapsed the reads into unique sequences, merging closely related sequences to remove PCR and sequencing errors. Alignment of CDR3 sequences to IMGT reference sequences was used to assign V, D and J gene segments. Each retained sequence needed at least a six-nucleotide match to both a V gene segment and a J gene segment. A rearrangement was called productive if the CDR3 had no stop codons and remained in frame with V and J, and every other rearrangement was called non-productive. CDR3 was defined by IMGT convention, running from the second conserved V-encoded cysteine to the conserved J-encoded phenylalanine. The earlier analysis of about 590 of the donors excluded sequences that lacked an unambiguous match to a single V gene segment. An earlier analysis of 500 to 600 of the donors classified V segments as functional when productive rearrangements were above 56.7% and as segregating when the standard deviation between donors was above 5%. To diagnose cytomegalovirus status from the catalog of TCR beta chain sequences, a statistical classification framework was built. A later analysis assigned V and J genes by comparing TCR nucleotide sequences with IMGT/GENE-DB human TR gene sequences. A later analysis assigned CDR3 sequences and most-parsimonious VDJ recombination scenarios with the TCRdist pipeline. In a later analysis, every TCR beta chain was defined by the combination of its CDR3 amino acid sequence and its V-gene family, and reads without a unique V-gene family were dropped. To address suspected cross-contamination and a sequencing artifact, a later analysis removed 592 highly shared, low-generation-probability nucleotide sequences. A later analysis calculated a clonal expansion index for each public chain from normalized within-repertoire ranks of inferred template counts. Generation probabilities in a later analysis came from a VDJ recombination model fitted to out-of-frame rearrangements, and those results were checked against IGoR. A later analysis scored TCR-TCR, TCR-HLA and TCR-CMV co-occurrence with hypergeometric tests, applying a repertoire-size bias correction to TCR pairs. In a later analysis, false discovery rates were estimated by permuting HLA or CMV assignments 20 times. A later analysis grouped co-occurring TCRs with DBSCAN, adding TCRdist sequence similarity when clustering within HLA-allele-positive subsets. Repertoires with fewer than 30,000 or more than 120,000 public chains were left out of co-occurrence clustering, as were about 5 repertoires with anomalous nucleotide sharing. In TCRdb, the immuneACCESS table is reduced to in-frame sequences with V and J assigned. These tables do not hold every clone; where another copy was compared, an unresolved V gene accounts for under half, and the others remain unexplained. The DNA gave D and trimming, while V, J and clone size come from that table. The sample table gives 55,000 to 85,000 clones. The biggest ten clones account for roughly 1.7% of the sample.

The sequence was collected from a woman aged 25 to 39 in good health and CMV-seronegative. This receptor chain uses TRBV10-3 and TRBJ1-1; TRBD1 might be the D gene, on 6 matching bases. Sequencing was done on a sample of PBMCs. The CDR3 reads CAISADRGIRAEAFF. The nucleotide sequence reads as follows: TGTGCCATCAGTGCGGACAGAGGGATAAGGGCTGAAGCTTTCTTT.